This is a list of T cell receptor beta chains from one sample in a study of cytomegalovirus exposure and HLA in healthy donors. Clones were sequenced by immunoSEQ multiplex PCR, and TCRdb holds only the in-frame ones, with some missing. The data show roughly 130,000 clones, about 80% seen once. The sample taken for sequencing was PBMCs. The receptors were gathered from a male donor in good health and CMV-seropositive. CDR3s leave out the opening cysteine and the closing phenylalanine or tryptophan. Where a row states a size, it is once, few, many or the class of an expanded clone; other rows omit it.

>TRBV5-4|-
ASSRGSPMNTEAF
>TRBV28|-
ASSSFSGANVLT
>TRBV7-9|-
ASSLVRGGAGANVLT
>TRBV11-3|-
ASSLGLAGVQF
>TRBV2|many
ASSESLAGSYEQY
>TRBV10-3|-
AISEFAMEGPGDTQY
>TRBV5-6|-
ASSLGYEQY
>TRBV6-6|-
ASSYSDRSNQPQH
>TRBV4-3|few
ASSQGLDRGGQETQY
>TRBV6-5|-
ASSYSAGETEAF
>TRBV18|-
ASSPYRRTGDNEQF
>TRBV19|few
ASSITGVGYT
>TRBV6-6|-
ASSRDEKLF
>TRBV14|once
ASSQAYRGLKRGYT
>TRBV6-1|-
ASTPQGANTEAF
>TRBV19|-
ASLSGGSYEKLF
>TRBV9|-
ASSGGGTNIQY
>TRBV9|once
ASSVDGKVQETQY
>TRBV7-2|few
ASSSRAETQY
>TRBV27|-
ASSSAGTTTYEQY
>TRBV28|-
ASKIAGGQREQY
>TRBV14|-
ASSQNRDNEQF
>TRBV10-3|-
AGASGQGMGLNTEAF
>TRBV2|-
ASSQAGAYQETQY
>TRBV10-1|-
ASKRDNRATEAF
>TRBV25-1|-
ASSVLGLGNNEQF
>TRBV28|-
ASSLVWRGPYSNQPQH
>TRBV9|-
ASSAPTGTEKLF
>TRBV7-8|-
ASSWGQSYGYT
>TRBV29-1|-
SVVFRGSNQPQH
>TRBV5-1|once
ASSLERFTGFSNSPLH
>TRBV15|-
ATSRANRGEQF
>TRBV10-3|-
AISGEGEYQPQH
>TRBV7-2|-
ASSLNGGANGYT
>TRBV6-5|-
ASRRGGGYT
>TRBV6-1|few
ASSVGQGGEQY
>TRBV27|-
ASSHGLAGGPYEQF
>TRBV11-2|-
ASSLGGTGHYNEQF
>TRBV7-2|-
ASSLGTGETQY
>TRBV5-1|-
ASSLTGSYNEQF
>TRBV2|-
ASSTGTGSNQPQH
>TRBV7-3|-
ASSQGDRFHYEQY
>TRBV27|-
ASSFDGLAKTQY
>TRBV5-5|few
ASSSRTGNQPQH
>TRBV4-3|few
ASSQDSAGVFTGELF
>TRBV7-2|-
ASSWTSMETQY
>TRBV6-6|once
ASSPPGLTNTEAF
>TRBV29-1|-
SVAVGASNTGELF
>TRBV7-8|-
ASSSGRRGRYNEQF
>TRBV7-9|-
ASSDGDRRYQETQY
>TRBV19|-
ASGGWQGATPTKNIQY
>TRBV2|-
ASRTDRVNSPLH
>TRBV28|-
ASSPLWTSVYNEQF